This T cell receptor beta chain was documented in a study of shared clonotypes between healthy human individuals. Ten immunoSEQ deep assay plates were used to sequence unsorted PBMC DNA. Generated by immunoSEQ multiplex PCR, the TCRdb table keeps only in-frame clones and is missing some. This sample yields about 510,000 clones, of which 79% are seen a single time; 10% to 15% belongs to the top ten. V was cut by 3 bases and J by 6 bases, with 17 bases left in between. The CDR3 contains 15 residues. Germline values: CDR1 ENHRY, CDR2 SYGVKD. Input material: PBMCs. This rearrangement joins TRBV10-3 to TRBJ1-2; D may be TRBD1 (5 bases). The source is a woman aged 35 to 49 in good health. Some clones in this sample may be carry-over from other donors' samples. The CDR3 coding sequence is TGTGCCATCAGTGACCCCAGGGAAAGGGATAATGGCTACACCTTC. Translated: CAISDPRERDNGYTF.